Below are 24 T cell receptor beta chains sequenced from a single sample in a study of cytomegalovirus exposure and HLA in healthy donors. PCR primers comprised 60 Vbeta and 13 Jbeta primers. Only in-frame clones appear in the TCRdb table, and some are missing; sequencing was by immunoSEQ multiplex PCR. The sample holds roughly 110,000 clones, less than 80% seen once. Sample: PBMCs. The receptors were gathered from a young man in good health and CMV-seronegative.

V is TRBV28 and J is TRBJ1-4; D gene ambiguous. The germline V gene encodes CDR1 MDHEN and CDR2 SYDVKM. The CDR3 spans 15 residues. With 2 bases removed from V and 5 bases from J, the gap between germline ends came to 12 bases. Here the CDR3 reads CASSLILRNNEKLFF. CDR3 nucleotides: TGTGCCAGCAGTTTAATTTTGAGAAACAATGAAAAACTGTTTTTT.

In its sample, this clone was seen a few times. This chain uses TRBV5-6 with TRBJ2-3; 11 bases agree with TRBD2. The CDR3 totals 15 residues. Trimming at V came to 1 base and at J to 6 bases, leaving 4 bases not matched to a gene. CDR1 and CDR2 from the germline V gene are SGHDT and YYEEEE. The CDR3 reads CASSLTSGRGDTQYF. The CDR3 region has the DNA TGTGCCAGCAGCTTGACTAGCGGGAGAGGGGATACGCAGTATTTT.

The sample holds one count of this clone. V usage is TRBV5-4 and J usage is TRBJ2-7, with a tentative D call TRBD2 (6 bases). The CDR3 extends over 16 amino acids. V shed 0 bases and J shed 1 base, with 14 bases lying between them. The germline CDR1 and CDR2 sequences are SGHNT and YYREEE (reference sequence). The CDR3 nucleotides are TGTGCCAGCAGCTTGGACCTCGCGGGGCGTTCCTACGAGCAGTACTTC. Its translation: CASSLDLAGRSYEQYF.

The CDR3 region is CASSTSGFSYEQYF. Written as DNA, the CDR3 is TGTGCCAGCAGTACTAGCGGGTTCTCCTACGAGCAGTACTTC. This sequence joins TRBV6-6 and TRBJ2-7; TRBD2 agrees at 9 bases. There are 14 residues in the CDR3. V dropped 5 bases and J dropped 0; count of bases not matched to a gene: 2. The germline V gene encodes CDR1 MNHNY and CDR2 SVGAGI (reference sequence).

The CDR3 loop reads CASSLIPSVTYEQYF. The CDR3 nucleotides are TGCGCCAGCAGCTTGATTCCTAGCGTGACCTACGAGCAGTACTTC. V and J are TRBV5-1 and TRBJ2-7; perhaps TRBD2 as D (6 bases). Germline V CDR1 and CDR2: SGHRS, YFSETQ. The V end was cut by 1 base, the J end by 2 bases, with 13 bases between. CDR3 length: 15 amino acids. Full variable domain (outside the CDR3, taken from reference TRBV5-1 and TRBJ2-7): KAGVTQTPRYLIKTRGQQVTLSCSPISGHRSVSWYQQTPGQGLQFLFEYFSETQRNKGNFPGRFSGRQFSNSRSEMNVSTLELGDSALYLCASSLIPSVTYEQYFGPGTRLTVT.

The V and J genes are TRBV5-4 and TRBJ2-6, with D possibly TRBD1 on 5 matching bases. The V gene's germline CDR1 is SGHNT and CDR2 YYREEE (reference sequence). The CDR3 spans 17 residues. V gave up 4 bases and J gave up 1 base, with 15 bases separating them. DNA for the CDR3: TGTGCCAGCAGCAAATCAGGCGGACAATCTGGGGCCAACGTCCTGACTTTC. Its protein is CASSKSGGQSGANVLTF.

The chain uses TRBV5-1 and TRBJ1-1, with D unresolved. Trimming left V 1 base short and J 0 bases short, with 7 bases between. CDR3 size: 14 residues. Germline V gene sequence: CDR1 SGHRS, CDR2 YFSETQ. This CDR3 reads CASSLREVNTEAFF. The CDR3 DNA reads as TGCGCCAGCAGCTTGCGGGAGGTGAACACTGAAGCTTTCTTT.

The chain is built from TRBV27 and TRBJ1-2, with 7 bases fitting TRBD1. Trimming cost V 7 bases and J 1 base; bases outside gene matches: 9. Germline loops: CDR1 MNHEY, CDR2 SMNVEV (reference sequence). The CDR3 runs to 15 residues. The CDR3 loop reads CASIPGQTFNYGYTF. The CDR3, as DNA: TGTGCCAGCATCCCGGGACAGACCTTTAACTATGGCTACACCTTC.

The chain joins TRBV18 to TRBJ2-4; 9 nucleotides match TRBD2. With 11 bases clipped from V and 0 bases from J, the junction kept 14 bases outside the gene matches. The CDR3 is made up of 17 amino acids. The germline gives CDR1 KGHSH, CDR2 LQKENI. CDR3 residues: CALVRPSGILAKNIQYF. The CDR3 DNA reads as TGTGCCCTAGTACGTCCTAGCGGGATTCTAGCCAAAAACATTCAGTACTTC.

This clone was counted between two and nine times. CDR3 nucleotides: TGCGCCAGCAGCTTGGCCGGAGGGCCCAGTACCTACGAGCAGTACTTC. The encoded protein is CASSLAGGPSTYEQYF. V is TRBV5-1 and J is TRBJ2-7; D perhaps matches TRBD2 (6 bases). CDR3 length: 16 amino acids. The germline V gene encodes CDR1 SGHRS and CDR2 YFSETQ. Trimming removed 0 bases at V and 2 bases at J, with 15 bases between.

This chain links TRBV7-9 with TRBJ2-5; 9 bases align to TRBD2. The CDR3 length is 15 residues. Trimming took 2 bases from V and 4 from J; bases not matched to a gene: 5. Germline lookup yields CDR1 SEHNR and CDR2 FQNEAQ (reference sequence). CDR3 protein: CASSLSGGFLETQYF. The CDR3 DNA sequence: TGTGCCAGCAGCTTAAGCGGGGGGTTTTTAGAGACCCAGTACTTC.

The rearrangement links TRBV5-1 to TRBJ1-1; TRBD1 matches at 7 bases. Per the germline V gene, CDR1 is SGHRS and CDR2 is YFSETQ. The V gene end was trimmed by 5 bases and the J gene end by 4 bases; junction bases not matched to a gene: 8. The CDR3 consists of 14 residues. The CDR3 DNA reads TGCGCCAGCAGAAGACAGGGCTTAGTCACTGAAGCTTTCTTT. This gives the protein CASRRQGLVTEAFF.

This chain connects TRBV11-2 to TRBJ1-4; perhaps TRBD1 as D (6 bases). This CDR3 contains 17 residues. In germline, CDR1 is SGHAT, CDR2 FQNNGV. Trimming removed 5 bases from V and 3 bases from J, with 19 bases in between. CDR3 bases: TGTGCCAGCAGCCCGAACTTAAGACAGGATTCTAATGAAAAACTGTTTTTT. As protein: CASSPNLRQDSNEKLFF.

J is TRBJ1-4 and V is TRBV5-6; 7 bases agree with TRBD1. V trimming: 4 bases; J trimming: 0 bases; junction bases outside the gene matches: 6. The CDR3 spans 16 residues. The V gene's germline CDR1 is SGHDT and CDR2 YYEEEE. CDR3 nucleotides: TGTGCCAGCAGCGGGGGACAGACCCCAACTAATGAAAAACTGTTTTTT. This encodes CASSGGQTPTNEKLFF.

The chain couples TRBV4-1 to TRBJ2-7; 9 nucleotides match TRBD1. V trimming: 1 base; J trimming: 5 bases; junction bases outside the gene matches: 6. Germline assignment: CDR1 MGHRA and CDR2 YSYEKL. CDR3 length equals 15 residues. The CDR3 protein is CASSQVSGQGNEQYF. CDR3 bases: TGCGCCAGCAGCCAAGTGTCGGGACAGGGAAACGAGCAGTACTTC.

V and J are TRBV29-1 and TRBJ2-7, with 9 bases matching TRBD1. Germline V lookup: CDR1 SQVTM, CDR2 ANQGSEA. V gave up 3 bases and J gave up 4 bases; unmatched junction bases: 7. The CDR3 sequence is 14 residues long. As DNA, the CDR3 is TGCAGCGTTGAGAAACAGGGGGCGCGGTACGAGCAGTACTTC. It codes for CSVEKQGARYEQYF.

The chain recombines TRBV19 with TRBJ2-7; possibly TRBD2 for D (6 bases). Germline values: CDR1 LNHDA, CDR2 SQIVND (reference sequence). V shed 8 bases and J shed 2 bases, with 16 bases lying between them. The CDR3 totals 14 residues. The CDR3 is CASRAREVPYEQYF. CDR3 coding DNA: TGTGCCAGTCGGGCAAGGGAGGTCCCCTACGAGCAGTACTTC.

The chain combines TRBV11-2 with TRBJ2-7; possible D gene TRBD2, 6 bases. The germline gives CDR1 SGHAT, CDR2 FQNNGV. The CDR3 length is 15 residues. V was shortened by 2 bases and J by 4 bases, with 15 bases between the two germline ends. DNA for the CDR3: TGTGCCAGCAGCTTACCGCGGGGAGTTCGGTACGAGCAGTACTTC. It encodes CASSLPRGVRYEQYF.

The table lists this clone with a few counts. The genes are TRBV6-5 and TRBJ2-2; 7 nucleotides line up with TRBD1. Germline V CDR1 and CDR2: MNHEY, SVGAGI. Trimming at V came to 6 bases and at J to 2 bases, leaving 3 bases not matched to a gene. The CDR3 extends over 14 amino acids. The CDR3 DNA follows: TGTGCCAGCAGGGGGGACAGCAACACCGGGGAGCTGTTTTTT. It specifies CASRGDSNTGELFF.

Here the CDR3 reads CAWSVRGNKDKALHF. The CDR3 bases are TGTGCCTGGAGTGTACGGGGGAACAAGGACAAAGCCCTCCACTTT. The rearrangement joins TRBV30 to TRBJ1-6; the D gene is possibly TRBD1 (5 bases). The germline V and J ends were trimmed by 0 bases and 14 bases, with 20 bases remaining between them. Germline CDR1 GTSNPN, CDR2 SVGIG (reference sequence). The CDR3 extends over 15 amino acids. The full variable domain, rest sourced from reference TRBV30 and TRBJ1-6, is SQTIHQWPATLVQPVGSPLSLECTVEGTSNPNLYWYRQAAGRGLQLLFYSVGIGQISSEVPQNLSASRPQDRQFILSSKKLLLSDSGFYLCAWSVRGNKDKALHFGNGTRLTVT.

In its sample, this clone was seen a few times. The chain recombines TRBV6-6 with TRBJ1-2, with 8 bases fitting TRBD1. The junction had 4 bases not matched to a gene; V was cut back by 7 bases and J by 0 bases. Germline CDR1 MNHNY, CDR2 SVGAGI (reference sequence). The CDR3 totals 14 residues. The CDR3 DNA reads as TGTGCCAGCACCCGGGACAGGACTAACTATGGCTACACCTTC. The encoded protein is CASTRDRTNYGYTF.

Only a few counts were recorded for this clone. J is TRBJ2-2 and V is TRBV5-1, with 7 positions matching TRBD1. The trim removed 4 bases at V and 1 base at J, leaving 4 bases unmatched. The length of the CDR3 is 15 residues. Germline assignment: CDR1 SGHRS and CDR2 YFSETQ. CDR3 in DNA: TGCGCCAGCAGCCAGGGACAGCAGAACACCGGGGAGCTGTTTTTT. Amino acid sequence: CASSQGQQNTGELFF. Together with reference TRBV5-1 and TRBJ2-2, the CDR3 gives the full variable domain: KAGVTQTPRYLIKTRGQQVTLSCSPISGHRSVSWYQQTPGQGLQFLFEYFSETQRNKGNFPGRFSGRQFSNSRSEMNVSTLELGDSALYLCASSQGQQNTGELFFGEGSRLTVL.

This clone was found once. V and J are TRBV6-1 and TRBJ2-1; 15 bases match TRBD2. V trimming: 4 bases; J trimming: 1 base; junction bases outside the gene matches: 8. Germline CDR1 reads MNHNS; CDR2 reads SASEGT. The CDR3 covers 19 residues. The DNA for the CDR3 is TGTGCCAGCAGTGCGTCCGGGACTAGCGGGGGGAGATCCTACAATGAGCAGTTCTTC. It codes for CASSASGTSGGRSYNEQFF.

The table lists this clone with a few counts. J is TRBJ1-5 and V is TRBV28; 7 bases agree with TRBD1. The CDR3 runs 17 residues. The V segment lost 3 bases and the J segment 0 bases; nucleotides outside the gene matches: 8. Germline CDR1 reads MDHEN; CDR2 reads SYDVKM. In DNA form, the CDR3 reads TGTGCCAGCAGTTTGATTACAGGGGCGGTTAGCAATCAGCCCCAGCATTTT. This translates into CASSLITGAVSNQPQHF.